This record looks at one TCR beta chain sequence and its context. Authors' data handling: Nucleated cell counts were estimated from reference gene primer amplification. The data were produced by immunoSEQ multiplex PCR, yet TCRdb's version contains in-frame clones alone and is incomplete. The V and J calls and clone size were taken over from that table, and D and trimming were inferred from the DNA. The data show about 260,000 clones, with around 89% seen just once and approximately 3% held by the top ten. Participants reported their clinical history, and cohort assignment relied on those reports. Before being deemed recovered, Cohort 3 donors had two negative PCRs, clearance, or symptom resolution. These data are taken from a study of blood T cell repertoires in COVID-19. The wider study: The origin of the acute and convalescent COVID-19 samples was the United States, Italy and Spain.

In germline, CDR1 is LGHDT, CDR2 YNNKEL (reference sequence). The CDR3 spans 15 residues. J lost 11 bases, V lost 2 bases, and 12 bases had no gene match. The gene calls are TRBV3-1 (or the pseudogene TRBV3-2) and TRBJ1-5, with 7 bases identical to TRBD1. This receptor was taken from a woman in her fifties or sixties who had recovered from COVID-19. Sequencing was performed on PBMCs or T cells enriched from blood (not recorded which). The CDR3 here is CASSQTQGTTVAQHF. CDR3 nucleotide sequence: TGTGCCAGCAGCCAAACACAGGGGACCACTGTGGCCCAGCATTTT.